These 22 T cell receptor beta chains were sequenced from one sample in a study of molecular identifiers for immune sequencing clone quantification. Using its own MiXCR run on the PCR reads, TCRdb lists one record per CDR3 protein. The table shows hundreds of thousands of distinct CDR3 sequences, with roughly 25% occurring only once. Sequences were obtained from naive CD8+ T cells from blood, with Jurkat cell RNA spiked in. Documented subset: FACS-sorted CD8+CD4-CCR7+CD45RA+ naive T cells. These receptor sequences come from a human donor in good health. Some libraries in this study had Jurkat cell RNA spiked in.

This clonotype was counted ten times or more. This chain connects TRBV6-5 to TRBJ1-3, with 9 bases matching TRBD1. The CDR3 extends over 15 amino acids. The ends lost 6 bases at V and 1 base at J; junction bases unmatched: 4. Germline values: CDR1 MNHEY, CDR2 SVGAGI. The CDR3 sequence: CASRTGTGSGNTIYF. The CDR3 region has the DNA TGTGCCAGCAGAACCGGGACAGGGTCTGGAAACACCATATATTTT.

This clonotype has just a few counts. The gene calls are TRBV19 and TRBJ1-5; unclear D gene. From germline, CDR1 is LNHDA and CDR2 SQIVND (reference sequence). The ends were cut back, 8 bases at V and 2 bases at J, with 10 bases in the middle. The CDR3 consists of 13 residues. The DNA of the CDR3 is TGTGCCAGTTTGGGCGGTGGCAATCAGCCCCAGCATTTT. It translates to CASLGGGNQPQHF.

This clonotype appeared once. The CDR3 nucleotides are TGTGCCAGCAGTCTTATGACAGGGAACAGGAATTCACCCCTCCACTTT. It yields the protein CASSLMTGNRNSPLHF. The V and J genes are TRBV12-3 or TRBV12-4 and TRBJ1-6, with 7 nucleotides matching TRBD1. V gave up 5 bases and J gave up 7 bases; unmatched junction bases: 11. The CDR3 spans 16 residues.

On this clonotype itself: An end of the junction differs from the germline gene, which may be a read error. This rearrangement joins TRBV6-2 or TRBV6-3 to TRBJ1-5, with D uncertain. The V gene's germline CDR1 is MNHEY and CDR2 SVGEGT. This CDR3 region has 16 residues. CDR3 nucleotide sequence: TGTGCCAGCAGTTGGGAGGGCCCGTATAGCAATCAGCCCCAGCGTTTT. This sequence encodes CASSWEGPYSNQPQRF.

The chain joins TRBV20-1 to TRBJ1-5; maybe TRBD1 (5 bases). V was trimmed by 0 bases and J by 0 bases, leaving 9 bases between them. The CDR3 totals 15 residues. Germline V gene lookup returns CDR1 DFQATT and CDR2 SNEGSKA (reference sequence). The CDR3 DNA follows: TGCAGTGCTAGAGATTCAGGGTTTAGCAATCAGCCCCAGCATTTT. Its translation is CSARDSGFSNQPQHF.

The rearrangement joins TRBV4-3 to TRBJ2-7, with D perhaps TRBD1 or TRBD2 (5 bases each). In germline, CDR1 is LGHNA, CDR2 YSLEER. The V end was cut by 1 base, the J end by 10 bases, with 17 bases between. The length of the CDR3 is 14 residues. In DNA form, the CDR3 reads TGCGCCAGCAGCCAAGGGAGGACTGAGTGGGGCCAGTACTTC. It encodes CASSQGRTEWGQYF.

The chain carries TRBV24-1 and TRBJ2-7; D ambiguous. V gave up 4 bases and J gave up 2 bases, with 8 bases separating them. Germline V gives CDR1 KGHDR, CDR2 SFDVKD. This CDR3 is built from 13 residues. The CDR3 spells CATSDSVAYEQYF. Written as DNA, the CDR3 is TGTGCCACCAGTGACAGTGTAGCCTACGAGCAGTACTTC.

This chain connects TRBV12-3 or TRBV12-4 to TRBJ2-3; D possibly corresponds to TRBD1 (5 bases). With 3 bases removed from V and 2 bases from J, the gap between germline ends came to 12 bases. This CDR3 comprises 15 residues. In DNA, the CDR3 is TGTGCCAGCAGTTTTGGGGTCAGGGTCACAGATACGCAGTATTTT. Translated, it gives CASSFGVRVTDTQYF.

Concerning this clonotype itself: One base away lies a much larger clone, so this may be a sequencing read error. V usage is TRBV7-9 and J usage is TRBJ1-1; 8 bases agree with TRBD1. This CDR3 region has 15 residues. CDR1 is SEHNR, CDR2 FQNEAQ, per germline (reference sequence). CDR3 sequence reads: CTSSPTGVFNTEAFF. The CDR3 nucleotides read TGTACCAGCAGCCCGACAGGGGTGTTCAACACTGAAGCTTTCTTT. The complete variable domain, with remaining parts taken from reference TRBV7-9 and TRBJ1-1, reads DTGVSQNPRHKITKRGQNVTFRCDPISEHNRLYWYRQTLGQGPEFLTYFQNEAQLEKSRLLSDRFSAERPKGSFSTLEIQRTEQGDSAMYLCTSSPTGVFNTEAFFGQGTRLTVV.

V gene TRBV4-1 combines with J gene TRBJ1-4; D gene uncertain. Between the trimmed V and J ends, which lost 4 bases and 5 bases, there was a span of 11 bases. Germline assignment: CDR1 MGHRA and CDR2 YSYEKL. This CDR3 contains 14 residues. The CDR3 coding sequence is TGCGCCAGCAGCCCTCAGACACCCAATGAAAAACTGTTTTTT. This gives the protein CASSPQTPNEKLFF.

With regard to this clonotype: This may stem from a read error, because a much larger clone lies one nucleotide away. This sequence joins TRBV20-1 and TRBJ2-7; D gene ambiguous. Between the trimmed V and J ends, which lost 6 bases and 0 bases, there was a span of 12 bases. Per germline, CDR1 DFQATT and CDR2 SNEGSKA (reference sequence). CDR3 size: 13 residues. The CDR3: CSAGNGSSYEQYF. CDR3 bases: TGCAGTGCGGGGAACGGGTCCTCCTACGAGCAGTACTTC.

This clonotype was recorded a few times. The chain recombines TRBV4-3 with TRBJ2-5; 9 bases are a match to TRBD2. The germline V gene has CDR1 LGHNA and CDR2 YSLEER. The CDR3 has 15 residues. The V gene end was trimmed by 0 bases and the J gene end by 4 bases; junction bases not matched to a gene: 3. The CDR3 loop is CASSQDRAGGETQYF. The CDR3 region has the DNA TGCGCCAGCAGCCAAGATCGAGCGGGGGGAGAGACCCAGTACTTC.

This clonotype appeared many times. The chain employs TRBV20-1 and TRBJ2-7; D is ambiguous. The CDR3 length is 15 residues. Germline values: CDR1 DFQATT, CDR2 SNEGSKA (reference sequence). Trimming took 0 bases from V and 0 from J, leaving 12 bases between them. The CDR3 reads CSARDSARASYEQYF. The CDR3 DNA follows: TGCAGTGCTAGAGACAGCGCCCGTGCCTCCTACGAGCAGTACTTC.

This clonotype was observed a handful of times. The rearrangement joins TRBV12-3 or TRBV12-4 to TRBJ2-3; unclear D gene. This CDR3 spans 14 amino acids. V dropped 5 bases and J dropped 5 bases, with 14 bases sitting between them. The CDR3 nucleotides read TGTGCCAGCAGTGCTATAGTTGGAATAGATACGCAGTATTTT. This sequence encodes CASSAIVGIDTQYF.

This clonotype has a handful of counts. This sequence joins TRBV19 and TRBJ2-3; 8 positions match TRBD2. The CDR3 extends over 15 amino acids. Germline values: CDR1 LNHDA, CDR2 SQIVND (reference sequence). Losses at the gene ends were 3 bases for V and 6 bases for J; bases not matched to a gene: 8. CDR3 sequence reads: CASSIGLAVSDTQYF. In DNA form, the CDR3 reads TGTGCCAGTAGTATTGGACTAGCAGTTTCGGATACGCAGTATTTT.

In this sample, this clonotype turned up many times. The J gene is TRBJ2-7, the V gene TRBV5-1, with unresolved D. Looked up from germline, CDR1 is SGHRS and CDR2 is YFSETQ. V was pared by 4 bases and J by 2 bases, with 13 bases between. The CDR3 sequence is 14 residues long. The CDR3 DNA is TGCGCCAGCAGCGACCCCTTGGTGGCCTACGAGCAGTACTTC. This gives the protein CASSDPLVAYEQYF.

This sequence joins TRBV20-1 and TRBJ2-1; perhaps D is TRBD1 or TRBD2 (5 bases each). Germline V lookup: CDR1 DFQATT, CDR2 SNEGSKA (reference sequence). The V gene lost 8 bases and the J gene lost 15 bases, with 23 bases spanning the gap. The CDR3 sequence is 12 residues long. The CDR3 DNA reads TGCAGTCAGGAACCGGGGCAAACAAAGAGGTTCTTC. Its translation is CSQEPGQTKRFF.

This clonotype was detected many times. V and J are TRBV15 and TRBJ2-3; a possible D gene is TRBD2 (5 bases). The CDR3 covers 12 residues. The V end lost 4 bases, the J end lost 9 bases, and 11 bases lay between the germline ends. CDR1 LNHNV and CDR2 YYDKDF come from the germline V gene (reference sequence). The CDR3 coding sequence is TGTGCCACCAGCAATCCGGGAATCACGCAGTATTTT. Protein: CATSNPGITQYF.

This clonotype was counted ten times or more. The chain joins TRBV7-6 to TRBJ1-4; 7 bases match TRBD1. The V segment lost 0 bases and the J segment 5 bases; nucleotides outside the gene matches: 6. The CDR3 contains 16 residues. Looked up from germline, CDR1 is SGHVS and CDR2 is FNYEAQ. CDR3 sequence reads: CASSLAFGQENEKLFF. The CDR3 DNA reads TGTGCCAGCAGCTTAGCGTTTGGACAGGAAAATGAAAAACTGTTTTTT. Combining the CDR3 with reference TRBV7-6 and TRBJ1-4 gives the whole variable domain GAGVSQSPRYKVTKRGQDVALRCDPISGHVSLYWYRQALGQGPEFLTYFNYEAQQDKSGLPNDRFSAERPEGSISTLTIQRTEQRDSAMYRCASSLAFGQENEKLFFGSGTQLSVL.

The chain carries TRBV19 and TRBJ2-3; 8 bases align to TRBD1. J gave up 4 bases and V 4 bases, and 4 bases lay outside the gene matches. Germline CDR1 LNHDA, CDR2 SQIVND (reference sequence). The CDR3 sequence is 14 residues long. This CDR3 reads CASSKRQGSDTQYF. The DNA of the CDR3 is TGTGCCAGTAGTAAACGACAGGGGTCAGATACGCAGTATTTT.

This clonotype was counted at least ten times. The chain carries TRBV9 and TRBJ2-3; 8 bases fit TRBD2. The CDR3 runs to 15 residues. V shed 3 bases and J 2 bases; nucleotides not matched to a gene: 5. Per germline, CDR1 SGDLS and CDR2 YYNGEE. The CDR3 bases are TGTGCCAGCAGCGCCACTAGCGGCACCACAGATACGCAGTATTTT. Its protein product is CASSATSGTTDTQYF.

In this sample, this clonotype turned up many times. The V call is TRBV6-5, the J call TRBJ1-1; D is undetermined. There are 13 residues in the CDR3. The V end lost 5 bases, the J end lost 4 bases, and 11 bases lay between the germline ends. Germline-derived CDR1 and CDR2 are MNHEY and SVGAGI. This CDR3 reads CASSMGWGTEAFF. Written as DNA, the CDR3 is TGTGCCAGCAGTATGGGGTGGGGCACTGAAGCTTTCTTT.